One sample yielded the 15 T cell receptor beta chains listed below, sequenced in a study of PD-1 blockade in classical Hodgkin lymphoma. Sequenced by immunoSEQ multiplex PCR; TCRdb stores in-frame clones only, minus some. The sample carries fewer than 100,000 clones, approximately 94% recorded once. This sample's time point: cycle 4 day 1 (C4D1), after 6 weeks of nivolumab. Autologous stem cell transplantation was followed by relapse in every patient, and brentuximab vedotin exposure varied. The material sequenced was peripheral blood mononuclear cells (PBMCs), taken before the fourth cycle of nivolumab. These TCRs come from a human donor with classical Hodgkin lymphoma.

Concerning this clone itself: Sequence at one end of the junction differs from germline and may be a read error. The rearrangement joins TRBV7-7 to TRBJ2-5; perhaps D is TRBD1 or TRBD2 (5 bases each). CDR3 size: 15 residues. Germline lookup yields CDR1 SSHAT and CDR2 FNYEAQ (reference sequence). The CDR3 sequence: CASSFNRGEQETQYF. CDR3 nucleotides: TGTGCTAGCAGCTTTAACAGAGGGGAACAAGAGACCCAGTACTTC.

V and J are TRBV6-1 and TRBJ1-5; 7 bases match TRBD1. The CDR3 runs to 14 residues. V lost 8 bases, J lost 6 bases, and 10 bases stayed unmatched. Germline loops: CDR1 MNHNS, CDR2 SASEGT. CDR3 region: CASGVEGASQPQHF. DNA of the CDR3: TGTGCCAGCGGAGTCGAGGGGGCAAGTCAGCCCCAGCATTTT.

The chain joins TRBV21-1 to TRBJ2-1; the listed D gene, TRBD1, was not tested against the DNA. TRBV21-1 is noted as a pseudogene. The CDR3 contains 16 residues. The CDR3 is CASSKETGGIYNEQFF. The DNA for the CDR3 is TGTGCCAGCAGCAAAGAAACAGGGGGAATCTACAATGAGCAGTTCTTC.

V and J are TRBV5-4 and TRBJ1-1, with a possible D match to TRBD1 (6 bases). Trimming removed 2 bases at V and 6 bases at J, with 8 bases between. Per the germline V gene, CDR1 is SGHNT and CDR2 is YYREEE (reference sequence). CDR3 length equals 12 residues. DNA for the CDR3: TGTGCCAGCAGCTTAGGGGGTCCTGAAGCTTTCTTT. Its translation is CASSLGGPEAFF.

This clone appeared a single time. This rearrangement joins TRBV5-1 to TRBJ1-1; 7 bases agree with TRBD1. This CDR3 is 13 amino acids long. The germline V gene has CDR1 SGHRS and CDR2 YFSETQ. V gave up 4 bases and J gave up 5 bases; unmatched junction bases: 5. The CDR3 nucleotides are TGCGCCAGCAGCGCAGGGGGGAGGACTGAAGCTTTCTTT. Residues: CASSAGGRTEAFF.

The chain links TRBV7-9 to TRBJ1-2; D might be TRBD1 (6 bases). V was pared by 0 bases and J by 4 bases, with 15 bases between. The germline gives CDR1 SEHNR, CDR2 FQNEAQ (reference sequence). CDR3 length equals 16 residues. DNA of the CDR3: TGTGCCAGCAGCTTAGCCGGAGACAGGAGACCCTATGGCTACACCTTC. The encoded protein is CASSLAGDRRPYGYTF.

The V call is TRBV5-1, the J call TRBJ1-4; D gene ambiguous. Germline lookup yields CDR1 SGHRS and CDR2 YFSETQ. This CDR3 region has 14 residues. V shed 2 bases and J shed 0 bases, with 5 bases lying between them. This CDR3 reads CASSFDATNEKLFF. DNA of the CDR3: TGCGCCAGCAGCTTTGACGCAACTAATGAAAAACTGTTTTTT.

The gene calls are TRBV21-1 and TRBJ2-1; TRBD2, the table's D call, lacks a check against the DNA. TRBV21-1 is deemed a pseudogene. The CDR3 is 17 amino acids. CDR3 loop: CASSKVLGLAEYNEQFF. CDR3 coding DNA: TGTGCCAGCAGCAAAGTTCTCGGTCTAGCGGAGTACAATGAGCAGTTCTTC.

This chain joins TRBV25-1 and TRBJ1-3; 8 bases match TRBD1. The CDR3 is 17 amino acids. V was pared by 6 bases and J by 0 bases, with 10 bases of the junction left unmatched. Germline-derived CDR1 and CDR2 are MGHDK and SYGVNS. This CDR3 reads CASRGTGDTRSGNTIYF. CDR3 coding DNA: TGTGCCAGCAGGGGGACAGGAGACACTCGCTCTGGAAACACCATATATTTT.

The chain employs TRBV15 and TRBJ1-1; D is possibly TRBD1 (6 bases). V was clipped by 0 bases and J by 5 bases, with 10 bases between them. Germline loops: CDR1 LNHNV, CDR2 YYDKDF (reference sequence). This CDR3 is 14 amino acids long. The CDR3 protein is CATSREGGRTEAFF. The CDR3 bases are TGTGCCACCAGCAGAGAGGGGGGGCGTACTGAAGCTTTCTTT.

The chain has TRBV2 and TRBJ1-2; D perhaps matches TRBD1 (6 bases). Germline CDR1 is SNHLY and CDR2 is FYNNEI. The CDR3 is made up of 15 amino acids. With 6 bases removed from V and 0 bases from J, the gap between germline ends came to 14 bases. The CDR3 is CASRLGAAANYGYTF. CDR3 DNA sequence: TGTGCCAGCAGACTGGGGGCCGCGGCTAACTATGGCTACACCTTC.

This sequence joins TRBV9 and TRBJ1-2; no clear D gene. The CDR3 sequence is 15 residues long. Trimming stripped 0 bases from V and 8 bases from J, with 17 bases between. Germline lookup yields CDR1 SGDLS and CDR2 YYNGEE. The CDR3 region has the DNA TGTGCCAGCAGCGTAGGGTCATGGCGTATAGCAGGCTACACCTTC. It yields the protein CASSVGSWRIAGYTF.

This sequence joins TRBV5-1 and TRBJ2-3; D is ambiguous. Germline CDR1 and CDR2: SGHRS and YFSETQ. The CDR3 totals 13 residues. Trimming pared 4 bases from V and 2 bases from J, leaving 8 bases between. The chain's CDR3 is CASSEVNTDTQYF. DNA for the CDR3: TGCGCCAGCAGCGAAGTGAACACAGATACGCAGTATTTT.

The chain recombines TRBV5-1 with TRBJ2-6; a weak D match, TRBD2 (6 bases). Germline CDR1 is SGHRS and CDR2 is YFSETQ. The CDR3 extends over 17 amino acids. The ends were cut back, 2 bases at V and 0 bases at J, with 12 bases in the middle. The CDR3 region is CASSLAGTSSGANVLTF. In DNA, the CDR3 is TGCGCCAGCAGCTTAGCGGGTACCTCCTCTGGGGCCAACGTCCTGACTTTC.

This chain uses TRBV29-1 with TRBJ1-3; a weak D match, TRBD1 (5 bases). V lost 4 bases to trimming and J lost 4 bases, with 14 bases between them. The CDR3 is 14 amino acids. The germline V gene has CDR1 SQVTM and CDR2 ANQGSEA. CDR3 bases: TGCAGCGTTGTACGAGGGGCGGAGGGAAACACCATATATTTT. This codes for CSVVRGAEGNTIYF. The full variable domain, in which reference TRBV29-1 and TRBJ1-3 provide the parts outside the CDR3, is SAVISQKPSRDICQRGTSLTIQCQVDSQVTMMFWYRQQPGQSLTLIATANQGSEATYESGFVIDKFPISRPNLTFSTLTVSNMSPEDSSIYLCSVVRGAEGNTIYFGEGSWLTVV.